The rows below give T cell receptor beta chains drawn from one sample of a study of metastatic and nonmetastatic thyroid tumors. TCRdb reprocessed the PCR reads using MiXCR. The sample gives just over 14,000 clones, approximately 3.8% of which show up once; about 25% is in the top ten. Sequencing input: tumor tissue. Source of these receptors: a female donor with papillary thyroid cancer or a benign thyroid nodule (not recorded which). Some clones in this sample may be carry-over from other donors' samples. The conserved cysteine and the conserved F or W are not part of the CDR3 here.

ASSWTSGRYEQY	TRBV7-2	TRBJ2-7
ASSLVGDPNQPQH	TRBV5-1	TRBJ1-5
ASTSGDFLTGELF	TRBV6-2/TRBV6-3	TRBJ2-2
ASSYSRQLSSGNTIY	TRBV6-5	TRBJ1-3
ASSVAHRGLSYEQY	TRBV19	TRBJ2-7
ASSPAGGTYNEQF	TRBV18	TRBJ2-1
ASRKLAGSKNEQF	TRBV6-4	TRBJ2-1
ASNKQGALDSYNSPLH	TRBV6-2/TRBV6-3	TRBJ1-6
ASSNLEEGLDTQY	TRBV7-9	TRBJ2-3
ASSFEGQGYSPLH	TRBV28	TRBJ1-6
AWSRGAGNRLEQY	TRBV30	TRBJ2-7
ASSQRTGANYGYT	TRBV27	TRBJ1-2
ASSETPFWLWQPSYEQY	TRBV6-1	TRBJ2-7
ASSIDRDYGYT	TRBV7-9	TRBJ1-2
ASSPDVSYTGELF	TRBV5-1	TRBJ2-2
ATNPGNNYGYT	TRBV24-1	TRBJ1-2
ASSRSSLAGSNTGELF	TRBV6-1	TRBJ2-2
ASSLSTGPNTQY	TRBV27	TRBJ2-3
ASSLRAQGDRITGANVLT	TRBV13	TRBJ2-6
ASSLRSTGQVGNYGYT	TRBV5-1	TRBJ1-2
ASSTTGGGEKLF	TRBV19	TRBJ1-4
ASSYSVQAAVGNTIY	TRBV6-5	TRBJ1-3
ASSLAPARISYNEQF	TRBV11-3	TRBJ2-1
ASSEGPTQY	TRBV6-1	TRBJ2-5
ASSDLAGAGGYT	TRBV6-1	TRBJ1-2
ASSRPRDPTYNEQF	TRBV3-1	TRBJ2-1
AISRVGEAVGTEAF	TRBV10-3	TRBJ1-1
ASRPTGWNTGELF	TRBV19	TRBJ2-2
ASSYSDRGPREQY	TRBV6-2/TRBV6-3	TRBJ2-7
ASSFSGANVLT	TRBV28	TRBJ2-6
ASSYNRANYGYT	TRBV6-8	TRBJ1-2
ASSHRRGGVTQY	TRBV12-3/TRBV12-4	TRBJ2-5
ASGHAGGREDTQY	TRBV12-5	TRBJ2-3
ASRSGTGVPGELF	TRBV12-3/TRBV12-4	TRBJ2-2
AISPEQGGYNSPLH	TRBV10-3	TRBJ1-6
ASIAGYTDTQY	TRBV6-2/TRBV6-3	TRBJ2-3
ASSDWALWNEKLF	TRBV6-1	TRBJ1-4
ASSLGQSYEQY	TRBV5-1	TRBJ2-7
ASSFSGQGAGGQF	TRBV28	TRBJ2-1
ASSPGDRSSYNEQF	TRBV5-1	TRBJ2-1
ASRKGGTSGRAKEQY	TRBV19	TRBJ2-7
ASWAENTDTQY	TRBV27	TRBJ2-3
ASSQRAGAGGELF	TRBV3-1	TRBJ2-2
ATSDSSGGGGTQY	TRBV24-1	TRBJ2-3
ASSPRTSTAQF	TRBV19	TRBJ2-1
ASSEALQAGGNGEQF	TRBV6-1	TRBJ2-1
ASRRWGKNTEAF	TRBV2	TRBJ1-1
ASSLKWDYEYYEQY	TRBV27	TRBJ2-7
ASSFYRGEQY	TRBV12-3/TRBV12-4	TRBJ2-7
ASSLHSGAYEQY	TRBV6-2/TRBV6-3	TRBJ2-7
ASSTQATPNTGELF	TRBV28	TRBJ2-2